Listed here are 9 T cell receptor beta chains from one sample, sequenced in a study of T cells in Graves' hyperthyroidism and ophthalmopathy. TCR beta CDR3 sequences were amplified from RNA transcripts. HTBI primers were employed in a first-round RT-PCR of the TCR CDR3. TCRdb analysed the multiplex PCR reads with MiXCR anew, one entry per CDR3 protein. The sample records roughly 500,000 distinct CDR3 sequences, around 50% being singletons. Sequencing was performed on peripheral blood or thyroid tissue (not recorded which). Every receptor here comes from an adult woman with Graves' disease, either hyperthyroidism or ophthalmopathy (not recorded which).

The rearrangement uses TRBV10-3 and TRBJ2-2; 7 bases match TRBD1. This CDR3 has 12 amino acids. Germline assignment: CDR1 ENHRY and CDR2 SYGVKD. Unmatched junction bases numbered 5, after V lost 10 bases and J lost 6 bases. In DNA, the CDR3 is TGTGCCACCCGACAGGGTCCCGGGGAGCTGTTTTTT. Its translation is CATRQGPGELFF.

With respect to this clonotype: An end of the junction differs from the germline gene, which may be a read error. The rearrangement joins TRBV6-5 to TRBJ1-5, with TRBD1 as a possible D gene (5 bases). Looked up from germline, CDR1 is MNHEY and CDR2 is SVGAGI. This CDR3 is built from 18 residues. The CDR3 bases are TGTGCCATCAGTTACTCGGGCAGGGTGGGTTATAGCAATCAGCCCCAGCATTTT. This gives the protein CAISYSGRVGYSNQPQHF.

The chain uses TRBV7-9 and TRBJ2-7; D gene unclear. CDR1 is SEHNR and CDR2 is FQNEAQ in the germline V gene (reference sequence). The CDR3 has 14 amino acids. V was trimmed by 5 bases and J by 9 bases, leaving 20 bases between them. The CDR3 region has the DNA TGTGCCAGCAGCCCCCCTTCGGGCCCCCCCGGGCAGTACTTC. It encodes CASSPPSGPPGQYF.

This clonotype was counted only a few times. The genes are TRBV5-1 and TRBJ2-6; D may be TRBD1 (6 bases). V lost 4 bases to trimming and J lost 3 bases, with 11 bases between them. Per the germline V gene, CDR1 is SGHRS and CDR2 is YFSETQ. The CDR3 loop spans 15 amino acids. CDR3 region: CASSGDTLGANVLTF. The DNA for the CDR3 is TGCGCCAGCAGCGGGGACACGCTTGGGGCCAACGTCCTGACTTTC.

This rearrangement joins TRBV6-2 or TRBV6-3 to TRBJ1-4; no clear D. From germline, CDR1 is MNHEY and CDR2 SVGEGT. CDR3 length: 13 amino acids. Trimming pared 7 bases from V and 8 bases from J, leaving 14 bases between. CDR3 region: CASNDYQTEKLFF. The CDR3 DNA is TGTGCCAGCAACGACTATCAGACGGAAAAACTGTTTTTT.

This clonotype was detected only a few times. The rearrangement joins TRBV6-2 or TRBV6-3 to TRBJ1-2; D ambiguous. Germline CDR1 reads MNHEY; CDR2 reads SVGEGT. The CDR3 is 15 residues long. With 5 bases removed from V and 4 bases from J, the gap between germline ends came to 17 bases. The DNA for the CDR3 is TGTGCCAGCAGTGAAGCAGTGAGGGCAACCTATGGCTACACCTTC. Protein product: CASSEAVRATYGYTF.

The gene calls are TRBV7-2 and TRBJ2-7, with 10 bases lining up with TRBD2. CDR3 length: 15 amino acids. The V segment lost 2 bases and the J segment 9 bases; nucleotides outside the gene matches: 10. Germline V gene lookup returns CDR1 SGHTA and CDR2 FQGNSA. In DNA form, the CDR3 reads TGTGCCAGCAGCTTACTAGGACTAGCGGTAAAACTGCAGTACTTC. It specifies CASSLLGLAVKLQYF.

This clonotype has at least ten counts. This chain uses TRBV19 with TRBJ1-2; D might be TRBD1 (5 bases). Trimming took off 2 bases at V and 2 bases at J, with 12 bases between the two ends. CDR3 size: 15 residues. Germline CDR1 is LNHDA and CDR2 is SQIVND (reference sequence). CDR3 in amino acids: CASSISGTENYGYTF. CDR3 nucleotides: TGTGCCAGTAGTATATCCGGGACGGAGAACTATGGCTACACCTTC.

This sequence joins TRBV20-1 and TRBJ1-5; D not certain. The CDR3 extends over 10 amino acids. Germline V gene lookup returns CDR1 DFQATT and CDR2 SNEGSKA (reference sequence). V was trimmed by 4 bases and J by 9 bases, leaving 7 bases between them. Here the CDR3 reads CSAKEGPQHF. In DNA form, the CDR3 reads TGCAGTGCTAAGGAGGGGCCCCAGCATTTT.